This T cell receptor (beta chain) was captured in a study of blood T cell repertoires in COVID-19. Study overall: From the United States, Italy and Spain came samples of acute and convalescent COVID-19.

Sequencing was performed with immunoSEQ multiplex PCR; in TCRdb, only in-frame clones are kept and a portion is missing. The table lists under 85,000 clones, around 85% of them singletons. Germline V gene sequence: CDR1 ENHRY, CDR2 SYGVKD. The V gene end was trimmed by 7 bases and the J gene end by 3 bases; junction bases not matched to a gene: 14. The CDR3 extends over 17 amino acids. The chain joins TRBV10-3 to TRBJ2-1; 8 bases fit TRBD2. The TCR originated in a man older than 75 with acute or convalescent COVID-19. Sequences were obtained from peripheral blood. The CDR3, as DNA: TGTGCCATCAAAGAGGGTATAGGGAGCGGGAGCTACAATGAGCAGTTCTTC. It codes for CAIKEGIGSGSYNEQFF.